The T cell receptor beta chain described here comes from a study of blood T cell repertoires in COVID-19. Looking at the study overall: Whether acute or convalescent, the COVID-19 samples came from the United States, Italy and Spain. PBMCs, B-cell-depleted T cells, or T cells provided the cDNA or gDNA that made up the material.

The V end lost 7 bases, the J end lost 5 bases, and 20 bases lay between the germline ends. The CDR3 length is 15 residues. From germline, CDR1 is MDHEN and CDR2 SYDVKM. In the source study's methods: Reference gene primer amplification yielded estimated nucleated cell counts. Generated by immunoSEQ multiplex PCR, the TCRdb table keeps only in-frame clones and is missing some. For V, J and clone size, that table is used; D and trimming come from the DNA. This repertoire shows about 140,000 clones, roughly 89% found once; its top ten account for approximately 4%. The TCR comes from a woman aged 35 to 49 with acute or convalescent COVID-19. The V gene is TRBV28, the J gene TRBJ2-5; a possible D gene is TRBD2 (5 bases). Sequenced: peripheral blood. In DNA, the CDR3 is TGTGCCAGCATTTGGGCGACCCTACCGGGGGAGACCCAGTACTTC. This sequence encodes CASIWATLPGETQYF. The variable domain in full, with the rest retrieved from reference TRBV28 and TRBJ2-5, is DVKVTQSSRYLVKRTGEKVFLECVQDMDHENMFWYRQDPGLGLRLIYFSYDVKMKEKGDIPEGYSVSREKKERFSLILESASTNQTSMYLCASIWATLPGETQYFGPGTRLLVL.